The 13 T cell receptor beta chains below were found in one sample sequenced in a study of shared clonotypes between healthy human individuals (dated by TCRdb to 2018 to 2021). Library preparation used the immunoSEQ multiplex PCR assay. This immuneACCESS table, as held by TCRdb, lists in-frame sequences with V and J called but not all clones. Of the missing ones, under half trace to an unresolved V gene in checked studies; the others have no known cause. Across this sample there are approximately 2,000,000 clones, with under 95% seen only once. The leading ten clones occupy 0.3% to 0.4% of the sample. The sequencing input was naive CD4+ T cells from PBMCs. In light of the paper, this sample's cell subset or site label describes: CD45RA+ positively selected. Receptors were obtained from a man between 18 and 29 years old in good health. Some clones in this sample may be carry-over from other donors' samples.

The genes are TRBV28 and TRBJ1-2, with unresolved D. The CDR3 totals 12 residues. Trimming took 4 bases from V and 7 from J, leaving 10 bases between them. Germline loops: CDR1 MDHEN, CDR2 SYDVKM. The CDR3 sequence: CASSSTRTGYTF. CDR3 coding DNA: TGTGCCAGCAGTTCTACAAGGACTGGCTACACCTTC.

This clone has only one observation. The genes are TRBV9 and TRBJ2-7; D gene ambiguous. The germline V gene has CDR1 SGDLS and CDR2 YYNGEE. The CDR3 runs to 14 residues. Trimming took 2 bases from V and 7 from J, leaving 16 bases between them. In nucleotides, the CDR3 is TGTGCCAGCAGCGTTGAGGTCCGGGTTAAGGAGCAGTACTTC. It encodes CASSVEVRVKEQYF.

This clone is a singleton in its sample. V and J are TRBV29-1 and TRBJ2-5; D is uncertain. This CDR3 region has 12 residues. Trimming pared 7 bases from V and 0 bases from J, leaving 9 bases between. Germline loops: CDR1 SQVTM, CDR2 ANQGSEA. The CDR3: CSAVGNQETQYF. The CDR3 DNA sequence: TGCAGCGCCGTTGGGAACCAAGAGACCCAGTACTTC.

The rearrangement links TRBV28 to TRBJ1-2; 10 nucleotides line up with TRBD1. CDR1 is MDHEN and CDR2 is SYDVKM in the germline V gene. This CDR3 is built from 13 residues. V dropped 5 bases and J dropped 8; count of bases not matched to a gene: 5. Written as DNA, the CDR3 is TGTGCCAGCAGTCACGACAGGGGGCTAGGCTACACCTTC. Its protein product is CASSHDRGLGYTF.

This chain uses TRBV6-4 with TRBJ2-3; 9 bases fit TRBD1. CDR1 MRHNA and CDR2 SNTAGT come from the germline V gene. The CDR3 covers 16 residues. V gave up 4 bases and J gave up 0 bases; unmatched junction bases: 5. The CDR3 loop reads CASSGGTGISTDTQYF. CDR3 coding DNA: TGTGCCAGCAGTGGCGGGACAGGGATAAGCACAGATACGCAGTATTTT.

J is TRBJ2-1 and V is TRBV4-1; 8 bases are shared with TRBD2. This CDR3 spans 18 amino acids. Looked up from germline, CDR1 is MGHRA and CDR2 is YSYEKL. V lost 1 base and J lost 5; bases outside the gene matches: 13. CDR3 amino acids: CASSQVFTGGPWDNEQFF. The DNA of the CDR3 is TGCGCCAGCAGCCAAGTCTTTACGGGAGGGCCATGGGACAATGAGCAGTTCTTC.

This chain uses TRBV11-3 with TRBJ2-2; 9 positions agree with TRBD2. V gave up 5 bases and J gave up 5 bases; unmatched junction bases: 6. The CDR3 runs to 15 residues. Germline CDR1 is SGHNT and CDR2 is YENEEA. The CDR3 loop is CASSPSGTPTGELFF. CDR3 coding DNA: TGTGCCAGCAGCCCTAGCGGGACCCCAACCGGGGAGCTGTTTTTT.

The V gene is TRBV28, the J gene TRBJ1-2, with D perhaps matching TRBD1 (5 bases). The V gene lost 7 bases and the J gene lost 8 bases, with 14 bases spanning the gap. The CDR3 sequence is 12 residues long. Germline CDR1 and CDR2: MDHEN and SYDVKM. The CDR3: CASKRGRQGYTF. In DNA, the CDR3 is TGTGCCAGCAAGCGGGGGAGGCAAGGCTACACCTTC.

The chain employs TRBV9 and TRBJ2-2; 9 bases line up with TRBD2. This CDR3 is built from 16 residues. The germline gives CDR1 SGDLS, CDR2 YYNGEE. The V gene end was trimmed by 5 bases and the J gene end by 7 bases; junction bases not matched to a gene: 12. CDR3 in DNA: TGTGCCAGCAGTCATACTAGCGGGCTCATGGGCGGGGAGCTGTTTTTT. Translation gives CASSHTSGLMGGELFF.

The CDR3 region is CASSLTPSGDGELFF. Written as DNA, the CDR3 is TGTGCCAGCAGCTTAACCCCTTCTGGGGACGGGGAGCTGTTTTTT. The chain couples TRBV7-3 to TRBJ2-2, with D uncertain. Germline V gene sequence: CDR1 SGHTA, CDR2 FQGTGA. Between the trimmed V and J ends, which lost 0 bases and 7 bases, there was a span of 12 bases. This CDR3 is built from 15 residues.

The chain uses TRBV30 and TRBJ1-2, with 7 positions matching TRBD1. CDR3 size: 13 residues. Trimming took 2 bases from V and 7 from J; bases not matched to a gene: 7. CDR1 is GTSNPN and CDR2 is SVGIG in the germline V gene (reference sequence). CDR3 sequence (DNA): TGTGCCTGGAGTCCAGGGGGATTGACTGGCTACACCTTC. This translates into CAWSPGGLTGYTF.

The chain couples TRBV14 to TRBJ1-1, with D perhaps matching TRBD1 (6 bases). V was trimmed by 4 bases and J by 1 base, leaving 7 bases between them. CDR1 SGHDN and CDR2 FVKESK come from the germline V gene. CDR3 length equals 13 residues. The CDR3 coding sequence is TGTGCCAGCAGCCTGACAGGGAACACTGAAGCTTTCTTT. Translated: CASSLTGNTEAFF. The variable domain in full, with the rest retrieved from reference TRBV14 and TRBJ1-1, is EAGVTQFPSHSVIEKGQTVTLRCDPISGHDNLYWYRRVMGKEIKFLLHFVKESKQDESGMPNNRFLAERTGGTYSTLKVQPAELEDSGVYFCASSLTGNTEAFFGQGTRLTVV.

A single count supports this clone. Other DNA sequences within the sample encode an identical CDR3. This sequence joins TRBV9 and TRBJ2-3; no clear D. The CDR3 spans 14 residues. Trimming cost V 0 bases and J 2 bases, with 7 bases left between them. Per the germline V gene, CDR1 is SGDLS and CDR2 is YYNGEE. In nucleotides, the CDR3 is TGTGCCAGCAGCGTAGGCGGTTACACAGATACGCAGTATTTT. Its translation is CASSVGGYTDTQYF.